Shown below are 2 T cell receptor beta chains from a single sample sequenced in a study of molecular identifiers for immune sequencing clone quantification. TCRdb independently ran MiXCR on the PCR reads; one entry per CDR3 protein. In the table there are under 600,000 distinct CDR3 sequences, around a fifth of which are singletons. The source material was naive CD8+ T cells from blood, with Jurkat cell RNA spiked in. Specified subset: FACS-sorted CD8+CD4-CCR7+CD45RA+ naive T cells. The receptors originated from a human donor in good health. Some libraries in this study had Jurkat cell RNA spiked in.

V gene TRBV27 combines with J gene TRBJ2-7; 9 bases align to TRBD1. This CDR3 is 13 amino acids long. Germline V lookup: CDR1 MNHEY, CDR2 SMNVEV (reference sequence). J was trimmed by 2 bases and V by 8 bases; bases with no gene match: 4. The CDR3 DNA sequence: TGTGCCAGCCGGGACAGGGAACCCTACGAGCAGTACTTC. Protein product: CASRDREPYEQYF.

V gene TRBV6-1 combines with J gene TRBJ2-1; 10 bases map to TRBD2. The V and J ends lost 6 bases and 7 bases, in that order; junction bases with no gene match: 9. The CDR3 totals 15 residues. The germline gives CDR1 MNHNS, CDR2 SASEGT. DNA of the CDR3: TGTGCCAGCAGGAGCCTAGCGGGGGCTAGTAATGAGCAGTTCTTC. This encodes CASRSLAGASNEQFF.